This is a list of T cell receptor beta chains from one sample in a study of kidney transplant recipient with SARS-CoV-2 infection. MiXCR, applied by TCRdb to the reads, yields one record per CDR3 protein. The repertoire has 250,000 or so distinct CDR3 sequences, around 30% of them found once; the top ten carry 7% to 8%. Sequencing used a blood sample, obtained at baseline and on roughly day 120 from a kidney transplant recipient. These receptors were collected from a male patient between 25 and 39 years old who had COVID-19 and was a kidney transplant recipient. Some T cells may have come from the graft donor. Each CDR3 is given with its conserved first and last residue. The D gene is left open where the match is weak. A clone size is listed for some rows: how often the clone was seen (once, few, many), or a class if it is expanded.

D: NA
V: TRBV11-2
J: TRBJ1-2
size: many
DNA: TGTGCCAGCAGCCATTTTGTAACAAGCAGAAAGACCTATGGCTACACCTTC
CDR3: CASSHFVTSRKTYGYTF

D: NA
V: TRBV29-1
J: TRBJ2-5
size: many
DNA: TGCAGCGTTGAATTGGGGGGTGGCGAGACCCAGTACTTC
CDR3: CSVELGGGETQYF

D: NA
V: TRBV7-9
J: TRBJ2-7
size: many
DNA: TGTGCCAGCAGCTTAGCGGGACTCAACTACGAGCAGTACTTC
CDR3: CASSLAGLNYEQYF

D: NA
V: TRBV7-2
J: TRBJ2-4
size: NA
DNA: TGTGCCAGCAGCTTTAGGGGGGGTCGGGAAAACATTCAGTACTTC
CDR3: CASSFRGGRENIQYF

D: TRBD1
V: TRBV9
J: TRBJ2-5
size: NA
DNA: TGTGCCAGCAGCCCCCAGGACAGGGCAGAGACCCAGTACTTC
CDR3: CASSPQDRAETQYF

D: NA
V: TRBV7-7
J: TRBJ1-2
size: NA
DNA: TGTGCCAGCAGCGGGCCCTTTGGGTGCCGAAAGACCTATGGCTACACCTTC
CDR3: CASSGPFGCRKTYGYTF

D: NA
V: TRBV7-6
J: TRBJ1-2
size: many
DNA: TGTGCCAGCAGCGTCAGAGTTGAATCTCGAAAGACCTATGGCTACACCTTC
CDR3: CASSVRVESRKTYGYTF

D: NA
V: TRBV20-1
J: TRBJ2-5
size: few
DNA: TGCAGTGCTAGAGTTTCCTACCGGGAGCACCAAGAGACCCAGTACTTC
CDR3: CSARVSYREHQETQYF

D: NA
V: TRBV7-2
J: TRBJ2-5
size: many
DNA: TGTGCCAGCAGCTTAGCCGGGACTCGAGAGACCCAGTACTTC
CDR3: CASSLAGTRETQYF

D: TRBD2
V: TRBV28
J: TRBJ2-5
size: many
DNA: TGTGCCAGCAGTGGGGGACTAGCGGGAGTAGAGACCCAGTACTTC
CDR3: CASSGGLAGVETQYF